These T cell receptor beta chains were read from a single sample in a study of blood T cell repertoires in COVID-19. The method was immunoSEQ multiplex PCR; TCRdb's version includes in-frame clones alone and lacks a portion of them. The table has 120,000 or so clones, nearly 90% seen once; the top ten hold 3.8%. Sequencing input: peripheral blood. The receptors stem from a woman in her sixties with COVID-19, enrolled during active disease. Both conserved end residues are part of each CDR3. Fields, in order: J gene, D gene, clone size, V gene, CDR3 DNA, CDR3 protein. A D gene is named only where the DNA matches it firmly. Clone size is given for some rows only: seen once, a few or many times, or a class if the clone is expanded.

TRBJ2-7 | NA | NA | TRBV28 | TGTGCCAGCAGTTTATACGAGGTATCCTACGAGCAGTACTTC | CASSLYEVSYEQYF
TRBJ2-2 | TRBD1 | few | TRBV4-2 | TGTGCCAGCGGACAGGGGCTGAACACCGGGGAGCTGTTTTTT | CASGQGLNTGELFF
TRBJ2-1 | NA | NA | TRBV7-2 | TGTGCCAGCAGCTTAGAGGCGGGGGCGTACAATGAGCAGTTCTTC | CASSLEAGAYNEQFF
TRBJ2-7 | TRBD2 | NA | TRBV5-4 | TGTGCCAGCAGGGATGCTAGCGGAGCCTACGAGCAGTACTTC | CASRDASGAYEQYF
TRBJ1-4 | TRBD1 | NA | TRBV5-1 | TGCGCCAGCAGCTCCGACAGGGGAGGAGAAAAACTGTTTTTT | CASSSDRGGEKLFF
TRBJ1-6 | NA | NA | TRBV9 | TGTGCCAGCAGCGTAGTGGAAGGGCGGGCACCCCTCCACTTT | CASSVVEGRAPLHF
TRBJ1-1 | NA | NA | TRBV20-1 | TGCAGTGCTCCGGGAGGGCCGGAAGCTTTCTTT | CSAPGGPEAFF
TRBJ1-1 | NA | NA | TRBV7-8 | TGTGCCAGCAGCTTCCGGTCAGGGTTTAAGGCGGCTGAAGCTTTTTTT | CASSFRSGFKAAEAFF
TRBJ1-2 | NA | NA | TRBV9 | TGTGCCAGCAGCGAGGGGTACTATGGCTACACCTTC | CASSEGYYGYTF
TRBJ1-4 | NA | NA | TRBV5-1 | TGCGCCAGCAGCTTAGACAGAAGTTCTAATGAAAAACTGTTTTTT | CASSLDRSSNEKLFF
TRBJ1-1 | NA | NA | TRBV5-4 | TGTGCCAGCAGCTCCGAGTTGAACACTGAAGCTTTCTTT | CASSSELNTEAFF
TRBJ1-1 | NA | NA | TRBV18 | TGTGCCAGCTCACCACGTAGCGGGGTGGAAGTAAGGGACACTGAAGCTTTCTTT | CASSPRSGVEVRDTEAFF
TRBJ2-1 | TRBD1 | NA | TRBV9 | TGTGCCAGCAGCGTCTGGGACAGGGGATTTTATGAGCAGTTCTTC | CASSVWDRGFYEQFF
TRBJ1-2 | NA | NA | TRBV7-9 | TGTGCCAGCAGTCCTCGATTGGGCCGGCCCCTAGGCTACACCTTC | CASSPRLGRPLGYTF
TRBJ2-1 | NA | NA | TRBV7-2 | TGTGCCAGCAGCCGGTCCAGGGACAATGAGCAGTTCTTC | CASSRSRDNEQFF